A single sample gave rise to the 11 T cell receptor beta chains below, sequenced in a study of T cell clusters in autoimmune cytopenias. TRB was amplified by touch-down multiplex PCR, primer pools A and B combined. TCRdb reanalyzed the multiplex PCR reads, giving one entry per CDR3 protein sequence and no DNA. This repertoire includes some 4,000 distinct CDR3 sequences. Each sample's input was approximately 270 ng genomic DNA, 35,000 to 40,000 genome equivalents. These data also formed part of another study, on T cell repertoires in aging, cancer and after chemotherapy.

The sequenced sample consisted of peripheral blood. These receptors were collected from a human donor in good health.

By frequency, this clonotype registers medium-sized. CDR3 amino acids: CASSSRFGTDTQYF. The chain links TRBV27 to TRBJ2-3; TCRdb lists TRBD1, though no DNA is available to test this call. In germline, CDR1 is MNHEY, CDR2 SMNVEV (reference sequence). The CDR3 extends over 14 amino acids.

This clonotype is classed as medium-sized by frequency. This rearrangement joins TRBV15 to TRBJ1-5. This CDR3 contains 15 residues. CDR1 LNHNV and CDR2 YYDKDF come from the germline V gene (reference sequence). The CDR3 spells CATSRDLGGVDPQHF.

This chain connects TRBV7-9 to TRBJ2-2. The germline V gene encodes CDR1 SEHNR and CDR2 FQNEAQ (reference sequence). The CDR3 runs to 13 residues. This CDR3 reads CASSLAEAGELFF.

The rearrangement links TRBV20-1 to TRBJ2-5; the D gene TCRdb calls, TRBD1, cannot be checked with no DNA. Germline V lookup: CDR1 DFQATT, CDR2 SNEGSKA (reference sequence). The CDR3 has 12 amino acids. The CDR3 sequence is CSAIEGAETQYF.

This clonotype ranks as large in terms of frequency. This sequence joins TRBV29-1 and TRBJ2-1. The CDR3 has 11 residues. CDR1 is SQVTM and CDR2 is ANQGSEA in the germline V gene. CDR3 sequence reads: CSVDRYNEQFF.

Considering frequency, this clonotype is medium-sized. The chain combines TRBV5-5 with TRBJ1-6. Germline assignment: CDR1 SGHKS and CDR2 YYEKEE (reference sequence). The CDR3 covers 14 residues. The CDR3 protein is CASSRGRDNSPLHF.

CDR3 residues: CASSRGTGGASEGYTF. The V call is TRBV27, the J call TRBJ1-2; without DNA, the TCRdb call of TRBD1 cannot be checked. The CDR3 runs 16 residues. CDR1 MNHEY and CDR2 SMNVEV come from the germline V gene (reference sequence).

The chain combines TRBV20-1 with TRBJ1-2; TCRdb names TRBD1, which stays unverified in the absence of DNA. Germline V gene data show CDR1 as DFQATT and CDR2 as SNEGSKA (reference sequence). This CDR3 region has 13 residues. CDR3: CSANAGQFYGYTF.

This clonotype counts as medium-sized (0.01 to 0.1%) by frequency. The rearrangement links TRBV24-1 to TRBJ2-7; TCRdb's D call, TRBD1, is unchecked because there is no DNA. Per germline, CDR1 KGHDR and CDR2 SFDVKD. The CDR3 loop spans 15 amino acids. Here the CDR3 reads CATSDSRTGSEEQYF.

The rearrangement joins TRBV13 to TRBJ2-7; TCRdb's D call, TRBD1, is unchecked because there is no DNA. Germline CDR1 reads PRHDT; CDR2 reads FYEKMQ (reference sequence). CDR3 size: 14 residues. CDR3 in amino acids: CASSLPGQGSEQYF.

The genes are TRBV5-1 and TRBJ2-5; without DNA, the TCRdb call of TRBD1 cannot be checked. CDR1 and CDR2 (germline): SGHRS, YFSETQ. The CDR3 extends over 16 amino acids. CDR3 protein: CASSLFRGRDAETQYF. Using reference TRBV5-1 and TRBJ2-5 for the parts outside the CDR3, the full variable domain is KAGVTQTPRYLIKTRGQQVTLSCSPISGHRSVSWYQQTPGQGLQFLFEYFSETQRNKGNFPGRFSGRQFSNSRSEMNVSTLELGDSALYLCASSLFRGRDAETQYFGPGTRLLVL.